This T cell receptor (beta chain) was identified in a study of cytotoxic CD8 clonotypes in ibrutinib-treated CLL. Background on the study: The group held under twelve relapsed/refractory and roughly 15 treatment-naive patients, with roughly 17 IGHV unmutated. Sample averages reached 250,000 or so productive templates and 94,082 productive rearrangements. Points from the study as a whole: Circulating CD8+ T-cell counts were tracked by baseline clonality, which exceeded that of age-matched healthy donors.

Depth targeted 1 in 200,000 to 1 in 1 million T cells, averaging around 9.5x coverage per clonotype. Using immunoSEQ multiplex PCR, the repertoire was profiled, and TCRdb retains in-frame clones only, with some absent. The table has some 200,000 clones, 75% to 85% seen once. Concerning this clone itself: No antigen is known for it.

CDR3 length equals 14 residues. In germline, CDR1 is SNHLY, CDR2 FYNNEI. V lost 7 bases, J lost 3 bases, and 6 bases stayed unmatched. This sequence joins TRBV2 and TRBJ2-7, with 10 positions matching TRBD1. The sample here was PBMCs, taken after 12 months of ibrutinib treatment. This sequence originates from a human donor with chronic lymphocytic leukemia. CDR3 sequence: CASNRDRGLYEQYF. DNA for the CDR3: TGTGCCAGCAACCGGGACAGGGGCCTCTACGAGCAGTACTTC. Combining the CDR3 with reference TRBV2 and TRBJ2-7 gives the whole variable domain EPEVTQTPSHQVTQMGQEVILRCVPISNHLYFYWYRQILGQKVEFLVSFYNNEISEKSEIFDDQFSVERPDGSNFTLKIRSTKLEDSAMYFCASNRDRGLYEQYFGPGTRLTVT.